This note documents a single TCR beta chain sequence. No antigen is known for it. The entry originates in a study of T-cell memory formation after mild COVID-19. CDR1 and CDR2 from the germline V gene are SGHRS and YFSETQ. The V end lost 1 base, the J end lost 2 bases, and 9 bases lay between the germline ends. The CDR3 is 14 residues long. Amplification by 5'RACE using constant-segment primers produced TCR alpha and TCR beta cDNA libraries that carried sample barcodes and UMIs. TCRdb called the 5' RACE reads again in MiXCR, with one record for every CDR3 protein. The data show more than 350,000 distinct CDR3 sequences, more than 15% seen once. Notes on the study in general: Contracting clones from day 15 to 85 had balanced CD4/CD8; later expanders favoured CD4+. Pre-infection memory harbored some responding clones, suggesting cross-reactive memory joined. CD8+ contracting clones occupied EMRA, while CD4+ ones occupied mainly CM and EM.

The J gene is TRBJ2-5, the V gene TRBV5-1; D unclear. The origin of this receptor is a man between 18 and 35 years old who had mild COVID-19 (a few samples of this study predate the infection). Cell type and time point are not known. Sequenced material: PBMCs or a T cell subset sorted from them (not recorded which). The CDR3 DNA sequence: TGCGCCAGCAGCTTGTGGCCAGGACAAGAGACCCAGTACTTC. Amino acid sequence: CASSLWPGQETQYF.